The 26 T cell receptor beta chains presented below share a single source sample, sequenced in a study of Ad26.COV2.S vaccination and SARS-CoV-2 variants. Profiling relied on immunoSEQ multiplex PCR, and the TCRdb table lists in-frame clones only, not all of them. The sample shows about 350,000 clones, around nine tenths of them seen only once. The treatment is: about 20 received Ad26.COV2.S at low or high dose, single or two shots; roughly 5 received placebo; per-sample allocation not given. Samples came from day 63 after the first vaccine or placebo injection. Sequenced here: peripheral blood, sampled in a trial of Ad26.COV2.S vaccine versus placebo. These receptors all stem from a person between 18 and 65 years old who received the Ad26.COV2.S COVID-19 vaccine or a placebo.

The chain links TRBV5-4 to TRBJ2-7; D possibly corresponds to TRBD2 (5 bases). Germline V CDR1 and CDR2: SGHNT, YYREEE (reference sequence). The V end was cut by 3 bases, the J end by 3 bases, with 16 bases between. The CDR3 covers 15 residues. This CDR3 is CASSSQGTSFYEQYF. CDR3 nucleotide sequence: TGTGCCAGCAGCTCCCAAGGAACTAGTTTCTACGAGCAGTACTTC.

The chain carries TRBV7-3 and TRBJ2-7; 7 bases fit TRBD1. CDR1 is SGHTA, CDR2 FQGTGA, per germline. This CDR3 has 14 amino acids. J was trimmed by 4 bases and V by 5 bases; bases with no gene match: 8. The CDR3 DNA reads TGTGCCAGCAGCCCCTGGGACAGCACTTACGAGCAGTACTTC. It codes for CASSPWDSTYEQYF.

This clone appeared once. This chain links TRBV4-1 with TRBJ2-5; 7 bases are a match to TRBD1. J lost 0 bases, V lost 4 bases, and 8 bases had no gene match. CDR1 and CDR2 (germline): MGHRA, YSYEKL. CDR3 length equals 16 residues. CDR3 region: CASSRQQGSYQETQYF. The CDR3 DNA sequence: TGCGCCAGCAGCCGCCAACAGGGGTCGTACCAAGAGACCCAGTACTTC.

The V call is TRBV7-9, the J call TRBJ1-2; no firm D call. Germline loops: CDR1 SEHNR, CDR2 FQNEAQ (reference sequence). The CDR3 is 19 residues long. V lost 1 base and J lost 1, with 22 bases in between. CDR3 sequence reads: CASSLVPRWRLRGNYGYTF. The CDR3 coding sequence is TGTGCCAGCAGCTTAGTCCCCAGATGGAGGCTGCGGGGTAACTATGGCTACACCTTC. Supplemented by reference TRBV7-9 and TRBJ1-2, the full variable domain reads DTGVSQNPRHKITKRGQNVTFRCDPISEHNRLYWYRQTLGQGPEFLTYFQNEAQLEKSRLLSDRFSAERPKGSFSTLEIQRTEQGDSAMYLCASSLVPRWRLRGNYGYTFGSGTRLTVV.

The chain carries TRBV5-4 and TRBJ1-6; D might be TRBD1 (6 bases). V lost 3 bases to trimming and J lost 10 bases, with 14 bases between them. The germline V gene has CDR1 SGHNT and CDR2 YYREEE (reference sequence). This CDR3 spans 14 amino acids. The CDR3 sequence: CASSSTGTGSPLHF. CDR3 nucleotide sequence: TGTGCCAGCAGCTCCACAGGGACTGGATCACCCCTCCACTTT.

The chain employs TRBV28 and TRBJ1-2, with TRBD1 as a possible D gene (6 bases). Germline-derived CDR1 and CDR2 are MDHEN and SYDVKM. V was pared by 5 bases and J by 8 bases, with 18 bases between. This CDR3 is 14 amino acids long. This CDR3 reads CASSTLSRGAGYTF. The CDR3 bases are TGTGCCAGCAGTACCCTTAGCAGGGGCGCAGGCTACACCTTC.

This chain connects TRBV4-3 to TRBJ2-7, with D possibly matching TRBD1 (6 bases). V lost 1 base to trimming and J lost 3 bases, with 13 bases between them. The CDR3 has 15 residues. Germline assignment: CDR1 LGHNA and CDR2 YSLEER. CDR3 protein: CASSQAGTLSYEQYF. The DNA of the CDR3 is TGCGCCAGCAGCCAAGCCGGGACACTTAGCTACGAGCAGTACTTC.

This chain uses TRBV5-4 with TRBJ1-2; 7 nucleotides match TRBD1. Germline trimming cut 3 bases from V and 2 bases from J; bases unmatched to any gene: 7. This CDR3 has 15 residues. CDR1 and CDR2 (germline): SGHNT, YYREEE (reference sequence). CDR3 sequence reads: CASSSGTVSNYGYTF. Written as DNA, the CDR3 is TGTGCCAGCAGCTCCGGGACAGTTTCGAACTATGGCTACACCTTC.

V and J are TRBV19 and TRBJ1-1, with no clear D. Deletions cut 1 base from V and 8 bases from J, with 5 bases between. From germline, CDR1 is LNHDA and CDR2 SQIVND (reference sequence). The CDR3 consists of 11 residues. Here the CDR3 DNA reads TGTGCCAGTAGTATAGGAGGGGAAGCTTTCTTT. Translation gives CASSIGGEAFF.

J is TRBJ2-3 and V is TRBV2, with a tentative D call TRBD2 (6 bases). Germline lookup yields CDR1 SNHLY and CDR2 FYNNEI. V lost 7 bases to trimming and J lost 1 base, with 27 bases between them. The CDR3 consists of 19 residues. As DNA, the CDR3 is TGTGCCAGCATCGGCACCGGGACTCCCCCCCGCCCTGGCACAGATACGCAGTATTTT. Translating gives CASIGTGTPPRPGTDTQYF.

The gene calls are TRBV6-1 and TRBJ1-1; D is perhaps TRBD1 (5 bases). V lost 2 bases and J 1 base, leaving 17 bases between the germline ends. The CDR3 totals 17 residues. Looked up from germline, CDR1 is MNHNS and CDR2 is SASEGT. CDR3 nucleotides: TGTGCCAGCAGTGAACTGGCAGGGAGGGGAAAGAACACTGAAGCTTTCTTT. As protein: CASSELAGRGKNTEAFF.

CDR3 protein: CAWSPGTPNTEAFF. In DNA, the CDR3 is TGTGCCTGGAGTCCCGGGACGCCGAACACTGAAGCTTTCTTT. The V gene is TRBV30, the J gene TRBJ1-1, with D perhaps matching TRBD1 (5 bases). Looked up from germline, CDR1 is GTSNPN and CDR2 is SVGIG (reference sequence). The ends were cut back, 2 bases at V and 1 base at J, with 11 bases in the middle. CDR3 length: 14 amino acids.

The chain couples TRBV6-2 or TRBV6-3 to TRBJ2-1; 11 bases map to TRBD2. Germline V gene data show CDR1 as MNHEY and CDR2 as SVGEGT. This CDR3 is 15 amino acids long. V lost 2 bases to trimming and J lost 5 bases; unmatched junction nucleotides: 2. The chain's CDR3 is CASSYRLAGNNEQFF. DNA for the CDR3: TGTGCCAGCAGTTACCGACTAGCGGGAAACAATGAGCAGTTCTTC.

The chain recombines TRBV5-6 with TRBJ2-3; no clear D gene. The germline V gene encodes CDR1 SGHDT and CDR2 YYEEEE. The CDR3 length is 12 residues. V dropped 4 bases and J dropped 4 bases, with 7 bases sitting between them. CDR3 sequence (DNA): TGTGCCAGCAGCCGGGTAGCAGATACGCAGTATTTT. It encodes CASSRVADTQYF.

The rearrangement joins TRBV7-2 to TRBJ1-1; 7 nucleotides match TRBD1. V lost 1 base and J lost 6; bases outside the gene matches: 11. Germline V CDR1 and CDR2: SGHTA, FQGNSA. This CDR3 has 16 residues. The CDR3 DNA reads TGTGCCAGCAGCTTAGGATCGACAGGGTGGGCCGCTGAAGCTTTCTTT. This gives the protein CASSLGSTGWAAEAFF.

CDR3 coding DNA: TGTGCCAGCAGAGTGGGGGGCTACACCTTC. Translated, it gives CASRVGGYTF. The chain links TRBV12-3 or TRBV12-4 to TRBJ1-2; D gene ambiguous. The length of the CDR3 is 10 residues. Deletions cut 6 bases from V and 8 bases from J, with 7 bases between.

The chain links TRBV19 to TRBJ2-7; D not certain. V lost 6 bases and J 2 bases, leaving 11 bases between the germline ends. The germline gives CDR1 LNHDA, CDR2 SQIVND (reference sequence). The CDR3 runs 13 residues. The CDR3 here is CASSGLEAYEQYF. The CDR3, as DNA: TGTGCCAGTAGCGGGCTCGAGGCCTACGAGCAGTACTTC. The variable domain in full, with the rest retrieved from reference TRBV19 and TRBJ2-7, is DGGITQSPKYLFRKEGQNVTLSCEQNLNHDAMYWYRQDPGQGLRLIYYSQIVNDFQKGDIAEGYSVSREKKESFPLTVTSAQKNPTAFYLCASSGLEAYEQYFGPGTRLTVT.

The chain carries TRBV4-3 and TRBJ2-7; perhaps TRBD1 as D (5 bases). V was trimmed by 0 bases and J by 4 bases, leaving 19 bases between them. Germline CDR1 is LGHNA and CDR2 is YSLEER. The CDR3 loop spans 17 amino acids. CDR3 in DNA: TGCGCCAGCAGCCAAGATAGGGGCAGGGAACTTGGGTACGAGCAGTACTTC. Its protein product is CASSQDRGRELGYEQYF.

The chain links TRBV5-1 to TRBJ2-7, with 9 bases that match TRBD1. Per germline, CDR1 SGHRS and CDR2 YFSETQ. This CDR3 region has 15 residues. V lost 4 bases, J lost 5 bases, and 10 bases stayed unmatched. The CDR3 spells CASSRGRTGEDEQYF. CDR3 coding DNA: TGCGCCAGCAGCCGGGGAAGGACAGGGGAAGACGAGCAGTACTTC. Using reference TRBV5-1 and TRBJ2-7 for the parts outside the CDR3, the full variable domain is KAGVTQTPRYLIKTRGQQVTLSCSPISGHRSVSWYQQTPGQGLQFLFEYFSETQRNKGNFPGRFSGRQFSNSRSEMNVSTLELGDSALYLCASSRGRTGEDEQYFGPGTRLTVT.

V gene TRBV2 combines with J gene TRBJ1-1; possible D gene TRBD1, 5 bases. The V end lost 10 bases, the J end lost 1 base, and 13 bases lay between the germline ends. From germline, CDR1 is SNHLY and CDR2 FYNNEI. CDR3 length equals 13 residues. The CDR3 is CANYPGPNTEAFF. As DNA, the CDR3 is TGTGCCAACTATCCGGGACCGAACACTGAAGCTTTCTTT.

For this clone: Distinct nucleotide sequences in the sample also encode this CDR3. This rearrangement joins TRBV9 to TRBJ1-6, with D unresolved. CDR3 size: 15 residues. CDR1 is SGDLS, CDR2 YYNGEE, per germline. With 0 bases removed from V and 0 bases from J, the gap between germline ends came to 4 bases. CDR3 bases: TGTGCCAGCAGCGTAGGGGGCTCCTATAATTCACCCCTCCACTTT. Translation: CASSVGGSYNSPLHF.

This clone was observed a single time. The rearrangement links TRBV5-8 to TRBJ1-1; D is unresolved. This CDR3 spans 15 amino acids. Deletions cut 4 bases from V and 5 bases from J, with 18 bases between. The germline CDR1 and CDR2 sequences are SGHTS and YDEGEE. CDR3 nucleotide sequence: TGTGCCAGCAGCCCTACCCGGCCGACCCGAACTGAAGCTTTCTTT. Translation: CASSPTRPTRTEAFF.

At least ten counts were recorded for this clone. This sequence joins TRBV30 and TRBJ1-1; tentatively, D is TRBD1 (6 bases). This CDR3 is 12 amino acids long. Trimming took 4 bases from V and 1 from J, leaving 7 bases between them. CDR1 and CDR2 (germline): GTSNPN, SVGIG (reference sequence). The CDR3 DNA reads TGTGCCTGGAACAGGGCGAACACTGAAGCTTTCTTT. Translated: CAWNRANTEAFF.

The chain couples TRBV24-1 to TRBJ2-1; TRBD2 matches at 8 bases. CDR3 length: 13 amino acids. Per the germline V gene, CDR1 is KGHDR and CDR2 is SFDVKD. The junction had 9 bases not matched to a gene; V was cut back by 5 bases and J by 13 bases. The CDR3 DNA is TGTGCCACCAGTGGTCGGGCGGGGGGAGAACAGTTCTTC. Translation gives CATSGRAGGEQFF.

This chain uses TRBV29-1 with TRBJ1-1; D is possibly TRBD1 (5 bases). The V gene's germline CDR1 is SQVTM and CDR2 ANQGSEA. Trimming took off 6 bases at V and 4 bases at J, with 18 bases between the two ends. The CDR3 length is 14 residues. The CDR3 here is CSVDRQRARTEAFF. Written as DNA, the CDR3 is TGCAGCGTGGATAGACAGAGGGCGCGCACTGAAGCTTTCTTT.

The chain links TRBV3-1 (or the pseudogene TRBV3-2) to TRBJ2-5; weak D call: TRBD1 (5 bases). V shed 1 base and J shed 0 bases, with 9 bases lying between them. In germline, CDR1 is LGHDT, CDR2 YNNKEL (reference sequence). The CDR3 is made up of 15 amino acids. The CDR3 here is CASSQGTTYQETQYF. The DNA for the CDR3 is TGTGCCAGCAGCCAAGGGACAACGTACCAAGAGACCCAGTACTTC.